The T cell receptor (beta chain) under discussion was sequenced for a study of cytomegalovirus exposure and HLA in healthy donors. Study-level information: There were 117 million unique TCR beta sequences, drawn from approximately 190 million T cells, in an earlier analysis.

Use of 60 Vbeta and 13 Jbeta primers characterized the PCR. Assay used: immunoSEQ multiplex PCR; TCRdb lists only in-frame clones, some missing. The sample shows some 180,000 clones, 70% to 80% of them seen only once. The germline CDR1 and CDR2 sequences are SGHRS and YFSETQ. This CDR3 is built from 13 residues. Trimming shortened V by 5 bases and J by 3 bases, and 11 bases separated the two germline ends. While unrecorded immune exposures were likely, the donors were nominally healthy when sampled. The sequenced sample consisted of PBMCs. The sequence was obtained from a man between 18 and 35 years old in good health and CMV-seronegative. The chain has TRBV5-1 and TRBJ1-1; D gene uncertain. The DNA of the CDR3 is TGCGCCAGCAGGCCCCCTGAGGACACTGAAGCTTTCTTT. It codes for CASRPPEDTEAFF.